Listed below are T cell receptor beta chains from one sample, sequenced in a study of T-cell reconstitution after alpha-beta-depleted transplantation in children. Using its own MiXCR run on the PCR reads, TCRdb lists one record per CDR3 protein. The table includes under 300,000 distinct CDR3 sequences, approximately 9.7% detected once. The sequencing here drew on PBMCs from the stem cell graft donor, taken from the stem cell graft. These receptors all stem from a human donor who donated a stem cell graft to a child with SCID. The CDR3 runs from the conserved cysteine through the conserved F or W. Fields, in order: V gene, J gene, CDR3 length, D gene, clone size, CDR3 protein, CDR3 DNA. A D gene is named only where the DNA matches it firmly. A row's size may be missing; if present it is once, few, many or a size class.

TRBV20-1	TRBJ2-5	15	-	many	CSARPQWGEGETQYF	TGCAGTGCTAGACCCCAGTGGGGGGAAGGAGAGACCCAGTACTTC
TRBV27	TRBJ2-2	15	-	many	CASSFLGQGTGELFF	TGTGCCAGCAGTTTTCTCGGGCAGGGAACCGGGGAGCTGTTTTTT
TRBV6-1	TRBJ1-1	15	-	many	CASSEEGEMNTEAFF	TGTGCCAGCAGTGAAGAAGGAGAAATGAACACTGAAGCTTTCTTT
TRBV9	TRBJ2-1	16	TRBD2	many	CASSVGGLAVYNEQFF	TGTGCCAGCAGCGTAGGGGGACTAGCGGTCTACAATGAGCAGTTCTTC
TRBV20-1	TRBJ1-4	12	-	many	CSARESASELFF	TGCAGTGCTAGAGAATCGGCAAGTGAGCTGTTTTTT
TRBV6-1	TRBJ2-1	14	TRBD2	many	CASKWGGIGGEQFF	TGTGCCAGCAAGTGGGGGGGGATTGGTGGTGAGCAGTTCTTC
TRBV29-1	TRBJ1-2	13	-	-	CSVGVGVAYGYTF	TGCAGCGTTGGGGTCGGGGTCGCCTATGGCTACACCTTC
TRBV20-1	TRBJ1-1	13	-	few	CSAREGGNTEAFF	TGCAGTGCTAGGGAAGGGGGGAACACTGAAGCTTTCTTT
TRBV10-3	TRBJ2-7	16	TRBD2	many	CAISEVRGGFTYEQYF	TGTGCCATCAGTGAGGTTCGGGGGGGTTTCACCTACGAGCAGTACTTC
TRBV20-1	TRBJ2-7	15	-	few	CSAREGVGHYYEQYF	TGCAGTGCTAGAGAGGGGGTAGGTCATTACTACGAGCAGTACTTC
TRBV15	TRBJ1-6	12	-	many	CATSTTGSPLHF	TGTGCCACCAGCACGACCGGGTCACCCCTCCACTTT
TRBV5-1	TRBJ2-1	16	TRBD2	many	CASSLVATSGGNEQFF	TGCGCCAGCAGCTTGGTTGCGACTAGCGGGGGGAATGAGCAGTTCTTC
TRBV19	TRBJ1-1	16	-	few	CASSPHLRSTGTEAFF	TGTGCCAGTAGTCCCCACTTGAGATCGACCGGGACTGAAGCTTTCTTT
TRBV10-3	TRBJ2-3	16	TRBD2	many	CAIRDPVAGGADTQYF	TGTGCCATCAGGGATCCCGTAGCGGGAGGGGCAGATACGCAGTATTTT
TRBV12-3/TRBV12-4	TRBJ1-5	14	TRBD1	-	CASSSGQDLSPQHF	TGTGCCAGCAGCTCAGGACAGGACCTATCGCCCCAGCATTTT
TRBV7-9	TRBJ2-3	14	-	many	CASSLAQAGDTQYF	TGTGCCAGCAGCTTAGCTCAGGCTGGGGATACGCAGTATTTT
TRBV2	TRBJ1-2	14	-	many	CASSVEHLNYGYTF	TGTGCCAGCAGTGTTGAACACCTAAACTATGGCTACACCTTC
TRBV29-1	TRBJ2-3	15	TRBD2	many	CSVAGLARGTDTQYF	TGCAGCGTTGCGGGACTAGCGAGGGGCACAGATACGCAGTATTTT
TRBV2	TRBJ2-2	15	-	many	CASSEGGWGTGELFF	TGTGCCAGCAGTGAGGGGGGCTGGGGCACCGGGGAGCTGTTTTTT
TRBV11-1	TRBJ2-4	19	TRBD2	-	CASSLETAGGLLAKNIQYF	TGTGCCAGCAGCTTAGAAACAGCGGGGGGACTACTAGCCAAAAACATTCAGTACTTC
TRBV11-2	TRBJ1-1	18	TRBD1	few	CASSTYTGTGGRNTEAFF	TGTGCCAGCAGCACTTATACCGGGACAGGGGGCCGGAACACTGAAGCTTTCTTT
TRBV4-1	TRBJ2-1	16	-	-	CASSQDVGQDYNEQFF	TGCGCCAGCAGCCAAGATGTTGGGCAGGATTACAATGAGCAGTTCTTC
TRBV7-6	TRBJ2-3	13	-	many	CASSANPGNTQYF	TGTGCCAGCAGCGCGAATCCCGGGAATACGCAGTATTTT